These T cell receptor beta chains were read from a single sample in a study of T cells in localized non-small cell lung cancer. Libraries were prepared by immunoSEQ multiplex PCR; TCRdb keeps only in-frame clonotypes and omits some of them. This table has 35,000 to 45,000 clones, around 81% appearing once. Sequenced here: peripheral blood mononuclear cells, sampled before any cancer treatment. The receptor source for this set is a male donor older than 55 with stage II lung adenocarcinoma. Each CDR3 is given with its conserved first and last residue. A D gene is named only where the DNA matches it firmly. A clone size is listed for some rows: how often the clone was seen (once, few, many), or a class if it is expanded.

d_gene	v_gene	abundance	j_gene	CDR3nt	CDR3aa
TRBD1	TRBV2	NA	TRBJ1-2	TGTGCCAGCAGGTTAGGACAGGGGGCTTCTTGGGACTATGGCTACACCTTC	CASRLGQGASWDYGYTF
TRBD2	TRBV30	few	TRBJ2-1	TGTGCCTGGACGGGGACTAGCGGGAGTTCGGGGCAGTTCTTC	CAWTGTSGSSGQFF
NA	TRBV4-1	NA	TRBJ1-4	TGCGCCAGCAGCCAGGGACAAAATGAAAAACTGTTTTTT	CASSQGQNEKLFF
TRBD1	TRBV19	few	TRBJ1-2	TGTGCCAGTAGTAAACAGGGGGCCAGCTATGGCTACACCTTC	CASSKQGASYGYTF
NA	TRBV11-2	once	TRBJ2-7	TGTGCCAGCAGCCTAGAAGGTTTAGGCGTGAAGTTCTACGAGCAGTACTTC	CASSLEGLGVKFYEQYF
NA	TRBV10-3	once	TRBJ2-2	TGTGCCATCAGCCGAACTACCCCAACTGAAGGCGGGGAGCTGTTTTTT	CAISRTTPTEGGELFF
TRBD1	TRBV7-2	NA	TRBJ1-2	TGTGCCAGCAGCTTCGGGGACAGGGGTGGCTATGGCTACACCTTC	CASSFGDRGGYGYTF
NA	TRBV29-1	NA	TRBJ1-1	TGCAGCGTTGGGACCCTTTGGGCCTCGAACACTGAAGCTTTCTTT	CSVGTLWASNTEAFF
NA	TRBV6-5	NA	TRBJ1-1	TGTGCCAGCAGTAGGGAGGATACTGAAGCTTTCTTT	CASSREDTEAFF
NA	TRBV9	NA	TRBJ1-5	TGTGCCAGCAGCCCGGAGGGACGGGACAATCAGCCCCAGCATTTT	CASSPEGRDNQPQHF
NA	TRBV5-1	NA	TRBJ2-3	TGCGCCAGCAGCTTGGGGGCAACCGGTGATACGCAGTATTTT	CASSLGATGDTQYF
TRBD1	TRBV27	NA	TRBJ1-2	TGTGCCAGCAGCCTTTATTCCCCCCAGGCCAGGGGGCAATCTGGCTACACCTTC	CASSLYSPQARGQSGYTF
TRBD1	TRBV6-1	NA	TRBJ2-5	TGTGCCAGCAGTATCGACAGGGGAACGCAAGAGACCCAGTACTTC	CASSIDRGTQETQYF
NA	TRBV27	NA	TRBJ1-5	TGTGCCAGTTCAGGACAGAGCAATCAGCCCCAGCATTTT	CASSGQSNQPQHF
TRBD1	TRBV9	few	TRBJ2-7	TGTGCCAGCAGCGGCGGGGACAGGGGGGACGAGCAGTACTTC	CASSGGDRGDEQYF
NA	TRBV6-5	few	TRBJ1-5	TGTGCCAGCAGTTTACAAGTCAATCAGCCCCAGCATTTT	CASSLQVNQPQHF
TRBD2	TRBV27	NA	TRBJ2-3	TGTGCCAGCAGTTTCATTAGCGGGAGAGGCACAGATACGCAGTATTTT	CASSFISGRGTDTQYF
NA	TRBV2	NA	TRBJ2-7	TGTGCCAGCAGCCCAGGTGGGACTGTGGGAACCGAGCAGTACTTC	CASSPGGTVGTEQYF
NA	TRBV20-1	NA	TRBJ2-1	TGCAGTGCTATTTACAATGAGCAGTTCTTC	CSAIYNEQFF
NA	TRBV27	NA	TRBJ1-1	TGTGCCAGCAGTTTAGGGGAGAGGACTGAAGCTTTCTTT	CASSLGERTEAFF
NA	TRBV5-5	NA	TRBJ1-1	TGTGCCAGCAGAAGAAGCGGCAACACTGAAGCTTTCTTT	CASRRSGNTEAFF
TRBD1	TRBV11-2	once	TRBJ1-3	TGTGCCAGCAGCTTTGGGCAGGGGGCCATCTCTGGAAACACCATATATTTT	CASSFGQGAISGNTIYF
NA	TRBV7-9	NA	TRBJ2-7	TGTGCCAGCAGCCTAGGTGGTGGGTACGAGCAGTACTTC	CASSLGGGYEQYF
TRBD1	TRBV10-3	NA	TRBJ2-5	TGTGCCATCAGCTCTGGGACAGAAGAGACCCAGTACTTC	CAISSGTEETQYF
TRBD1	TRBV14	NA	TRBJ1-2	TGTGCCAGCAGCCAAGAACTAGGGGGCTACTATGGCTACACCTTC	CASSQELGGYYGYTF
TRBD1	TRBV28	NA	TRBJ1-1	TGTGCCAGCATGAGACAGGGGTTGAACACTGAAGCTTTCTTT	CASMRQGLNTEAFF
TRBD2	TRBV14	NA	TRBJ2-5	TGTGCCAGCAGTCGACTAGCGGCCCAAGAGACCCAGTACTTC	CASSRLAAQETQYF
NA	TRBV10-3	NA	TRBJ1-5	TGTGCCGCCTCAGGCGGGGGGCGCAGCAATCAGCCCCAGCATTTT	CAASGGGRSNQPQHF
NA	TRBV7-2	NA	TRBJ2-5	TGTGCCAGCAGCCTTCACGGGGTCCAAGAGACCCAGTACTTC	CASSLHGVQETQYF
NA	TRBV11-2	NA	TRBJ2-7	TGTGCCAGCAGCCCCCTTGGGGACTTTTACGAGCAGTACTTC	CASSPLGDFYEQYF
NA	TRBV20-1	NA	TRBJ2-1	TGCAGTGCCTACTTTGGGTATGAGCAGTTCTTC	CSAYFGYEQFF
TRBD1	TRBV6-5	NA	TRBJ2-1	TGTGCCAGCAGACCCATGCAGGGGGTTTACAATGAGCAGTTCTTC	CASRPMQGVYNEQFF
NA	TRBV2	NA	TRBJ2-7	TGTGCCAGCAAGGTCAACGACCCGTTCGAGCAGTACTTC	CASKVNDPFEQYF
NA	TRBV25-1	NA	TRBJ1-5	TGTGCCAGCAGTGAATCGAGGGGTAATAGCAATCAGCCCCAGCATTTT	CASSESRGNSNQPQHF
NA	TRBV18	NA	TRBJ2-1	TGTGCCAGCTCAGCAGGGACGGACCAGCAGTTCTTC	CASSAGTDQQFF
NA	TRBV9	NA	TRBJ2-7	TGTGCCAGCAGCGTAGGGTCGGGAGCCTCCACCGAGCAGTACTTC	CASSVGSGASTEQYF
NA	TRBV6-1	NA	TRBJ1-4	TGTGCCAGCAGTGTCCCCTCCAACGCTAATGAAAAACTGTTTTTT	CASSVPSNANEKLFF
NA	TRBV5-5	NA	TRBJ2-1	TGTGCCAGCAGCTTAGGGGGAAACTCCTACAATGAGCAGTTCTTC	CASSLGGNSYNEQFF
TRBD2	TRBV27	NA	TRBJ2-1	TGTGCCAGCAGTTTGAGATTAGCGGGAGGCAGTGAGCAGTTCTTC	CASSLRLAGGSEQFF
NA	TRBV29-1	NA	TRBJ1-3	TGCAGCGTTGAGGGGGGTAAAGGAAACACCATATATTTT	CSVEGGKGNTIYF
NA	TRBV2	NA	TRBJ1-3	TGTGCCAGCATGGGGGGCTCTGGAAACACCATATATTTT	CASMGGSGNTIYF
TRBD1	TRBV7-9	few	TRBJ2-3	TGTGCCAGCAGCTCCGGACAGGGGAAGGATACGCAGTATTTT	CASSSGQGKDTQYF
TRBD1	TRBV28	NA	TRBJ1-2	TGTGCCAGCAGTCCCGCCTCAGGGGGCAACTATGGCTACACCTTC	CASSPASGGNYGYTF
TRBD1	TRBV19	NA	TRBJ1-2	TGTGCCAGTAGCCCCGGACAGGGGGCCTATGGCTACACCTTC	CASSPGQGAYGYTF
TRBD1	TRBV2	NA	TRBJ1-5	TGTGCCAGCAGTCAGGGACAGCTCAATCAGCCCCAGCATTTT	CASSQGQLNQPQHF
NA	TRBV27	NA	TRBJ2-2	TGTGCCAGCAGTTTAAGGCTAGCTTGGCACACCGGGGAGCTGTTTTTT	CASSLRLAWHTGELFF
NA	TRBV6-1	once	TRBJ1-6	TGTGCCAGCAACGGGGGAGGTGGGAATTCACCCCTCCACTTT	CASNGGGGNSPLHF
NA	TRBV29-1	NA	TRBJ2-6	TGCAGCGTTGAAGATAGAGCGGCTGGGGCCAACGTCCTGACTTTC	CSVEDRAAGANVLTF
NA	TRBV12-5	NA	TRBJ1-5	TGTGCTAGTGGTTCACTACAGGGTTCCCCCCAGCATTTT	CASGSLQGSPQHF
NA	TRBV5-1	few	TRBJ2-7	TGCGCCAGCAGCTTGGGGAACCCCTACGAGCAGTACTTC	CASSLGNPYEQYF
NA	TRBV21-1	NA	TRBJ1-1	TGTGCCAGCAGCAAAGGACCATCGGGAGGGACCCAAATGAACACTGAAGCTTTCTTT	CASSKGPSGGTQMNTEAFF
NA	TRBV7-2	NA	TRBJ2-7	TGTGCCAGCAGGAAGGTGGGTAGCTCCTACGAGCAGTACTTC	CASRKVGSSYEQYF
NA	TRBV7-2	NA	TRBJ2-3	TGTGCCAGCAGCGCCAGGGCAGGCACAGATACGCAGTATTTT	CASSARAGTDTQYF
NA	TRBV5-1	once	TRBJ1-1	TGCGCCAGCAGCTCGGGGGGACTCCCCGACACTGAAGCTTTCTTT	CASSSGGLPDTEAFF
NA	TRBV14	NA	TRBJ1-1	TGTGCCAGCAGCCGACAGGTGGGAGTTGTATCTGAAGCTTTCTTT	CASSRQVGVVSEAFF
NA	TRBV5-4	NA	TRBJ2-3	TGTGCCAGCAGCCTACCAGGTCCGGGCCGAGGAGATACGCAGTATTTT	CASSLPGPGRGDTQYF
NA	TRBV4-1	few	TRBJ2-2	TGCGCCAGCAGCCAAGATGGACTGGGGAACGGGGAGCTGTTTTTT	CASSQDGLGNGELFF
NA	TRBV2	once	TRBJ2-3	TGTGCCAGCAGTCTGGACTATACTAGCACAGATACGCAGTATTTT	CASSLDYTSTDTQYF